Listed below are T cell receptor beta chains from one sample, sequenced in a study of early T cells in non-severe SARS-CoV-2 infection. Using its own MiXCR run on the 5' RACE reads, TCRdb lists one record per CDR3 protein. The sample carries 25,000 to 35,000 distinct CDR3 sequences, about 4.3% recorded once. Sequencing used whole blood, obtained at baseline. These receptors originate from an adult who was a healthcare worker with PCR-confirmed SARS-CoV-2 infection or an uninfected control (not recorded which). Both conserved end residues are part of each CDR3. The D gene is left open where the match is weak. The size entry is marked missing in some rows and otherwise reads once, few, many or a size class.

V gene,J gene,clone size,D gene,CDR3 protein,CDR3 DNA
TRBV29-1,TRBJ2-1,many,NA,CSGWDNEQFF,TGCAGCGGATGGGACAATGAGCAGTTCTTC
TRBV19,TRBJ2-1,many,NA,CASSLPGAQISNEQFF,TGTGCCAGTAGTCTGCCCGGAGCGCAAATATCCAATGAGCAGTTCTTC
TRBV7-3,TRBJ2-5,few,NA,CASSLSPIEKTQYF,TGTGCCAGCAGCTTAAGCCCCATTGAGAAGACCCAGTACTTC
TRBV7-2,TRBJ1-5,many,NA,CASSARQGDQPQHF,TGTGCCAGCAGCGCAAGACAAGGGGATCAGCCCCAGCATTTT
TRBV6-1,TRBJ2-3,many,NA,CASSDIRGSGTDTQYF,TGTGCCAGCAGTGACATACGGGGTAGCGGCACAGATACGCAGTATTTT
TRBV3-1,TRBJ2-1,many,TRBD2,CASSQGTTTAYEQFF,TGTGCCAGCAGCCAGGGGACTACAACTGCCTATGAGCAGTTCTTC
TRBV11-2,TRBJ1-1,few,TRBD1,CASSPRQGKAEAFF,TGTGCCAGCAGCCCCCGACAGGGGAAAGCTGAAGCTTTCTTT
TRBV7-8,TRBJ1-5,many,NA,CASGGSGGQPQHF,TGTGCCAGCGGGGGGTCAGGCGGCCAGCCCCAGCATTTT
TRBV30,TRBJ1-1,many,NA,CAGAGVSHSEAFF,TGTGCCGGGGCCGGAGTAAGTCACTCTGAAGCTTTCTTT
TRBV20-1,TRBJ1-4,many,NA,CSARDPRQSNEKLFF,TGCAGTGCTAGAGATCCCCGACAGTCTAATGAAAAACTGTTTTTT
TRBV11-3,TRBJ2-7,many,NA,CASTRGADSYEQYF,TGTGCCAGCACCAGAGGGGCGGACTCCTACGAGCAGTACTTC
TRBV12-3/TRBV12-4,TRBJ2-1,NA,NA,CASSLSGENEQFF,TGTGCCAGCAGTTTAAGTGGGGAGAATGAGCAGTTCTTC
TRBV4-3,TRBJ1-6,few,NA,CASSQASAGDSPLHF,TGCGCCAGCAGCCAAGCTAGCGCAGGAGATTCACCCCTCCACTTT
TRBV7-9,TRBJ1-6,many,NA,CASSLTGGAPSPLHF,TGTGCCAGCAGCTTAACGGGGGGCGCGCCTTCACCCCTCCACTTT
TRBV25-1,TRBJ2-3,NA,NA,CASSEDRGRIQDTQYF,TGTGCCAGCAGTGAAGACCGGGGGCGCATACAAGATACGCAGTATTTT
TRBV28,TRBJ2-3,few,NA,CASRGWGATDTQYF,TGTGCCAGCAGGGGCTGGGGGGCCACAGATACGCAGTATTTT
TRBV19,TRBJ2-2,many,NA,CASPEVPGGELFF,TGTGCCAGCCCTGAGGTGCCGGGCGGGGAGCTGTTTTTT
TRBV20-1,TRBJ2-3,many,TRBD2,CSATPRNGGDTQYF,TGCAGTGCTACCCCCCGAAACGGGGGGGATACGCAGTATTTT
TRBV6-5,TRBJ2-1,few,NA,CASSYDIFGIEQFF,TGTGCCAGCAGTTACGACATCTTCGGGATTGAGCAGTTCTTC
TRBV5-1,TRBJ1-2,NA,TRBD1,CASSLDRGGAGGYTF,TGCGCCAGCAGCTTGGATAGAGGGGGCGCAGGTGGCTACACCTTC
TRBV24-1,TRBJ2-1,many,NA,CATSDLEGEDSF,TGTGCCACCAGTGATTTGGAAGGGGAGGATTCCTTC
TRBV3-1,TRBJ2-7,many,NA,CASSQKGRTEQYF,TGTGCCAGCAGCCAGAAGGGTAGGACCGAGCAGTACTTC
TRBV7-2,TRBJ2-7,many,NA,CASSLEMDDYEQYF,TGTGCCAGCAGCTTAGAGATGGATGACTACGAGCAGTACTTC
TRBV6-6,TRBJ1-1,many,NA,CASSYSAGAGTEAFF,TGTGCCAGCAGTTACTCGGCCGGGGCAGGCACTGAAGCTTTCTTT
TRBV4-2,TRBJ2-3,many,NA,CASSQDQFTDTQYF,TGTGCCAGCAGCCAAGATCAGTTCACAGATACGCAGTATTTT
TRBV6-5,TRBJ1-2,NA,TRBD1,CASNKYRDRDYGYTF,TGTGCCAGCAATAAATACCGGGACAGGGACTATGGCTACACCTTC
TRBV7-6,TRBJ2-4,many,NA,CASSLAGGLAKNIQYF,TGTGCCAGCAGCTTAGCGGGGGGGCTGGCCAAAAACATTCAGTACTTC
TRBV6-2/TRBV6-3,TRBJ1-1,many,NA,CAISSYRDNREAFF,TGTGCCATCAGTAGCTACCGGGACAACCGTGAAGCTTTCTTT
TRBV4-2,TRBJ2-7,many,TRBD2,CASSHPSGGIYEQYF,TGTGCCAGCAGCCATCCTAGCGGGGGAATTTACGAGCAGTACTTC
TRBV27,TRBJ2-3,medium-sized,NA,CASSFLVAGTDTQYF,TGTGCCAGCAGTTTTCTAGTTGCAGGCACAGATACGCAGTATTTT
TRBV14,TRBJ2-7,NA,NA,CASSQAHGSYEQYF,TGTGCCAGCAGCCAAGCGCACGGATCCTACGAGCAGTACTTC
TRBV12-3/TRBV12-4,TRBJ2-2,many,TRBD2,CASKHIMGEGNTGELFF,TGTGCCAGCAAGCACATAATGGGGGAGGGGAACACCGGGGAGCTGTTTTTT
TRBV5-4,TRBJ2-7,NA,NA,CASSFGGRREQYF,TGTGCCAGCAGCTTTGGGGGGCGGAGAGAGCAGTACTTC
TRBV11-2,TRBJ2-7,many,TRBD2,CASSLDSGRAYEQYF,TGTGCCAGCAGCTTAGATAGCGGGCGTGCCTACGAGCAGTACTTC
TRBV6-2/TRBV6-3,TRBJ2-7,few,TRBD1,CASSSSRQGANLLEQYF,TGTGCCAGCAGTTCCTCACGACAGGGGGCAAATCTACTGGAGCAGTACTTC
TRBV20-1,TRBJ2-5,NA,NA,CSAREWDKVYQETQYF,TGCAGTGCTAGAGAATGGGACAAGGTTTACCAAGAGACCCAGTACTTC
TRBV10-3,TRBJ2-7,many,TRBD1,CAISEPDRVPYF,TGTGCCATCAGTGAGCCTGACAGGGTGCCGTACTTC
TRBV29-1,TRBJ2-7,many,NA,CSALKGPYEQYF,TGCAGCGCCCTTAAGGGACCCTACGAGCAGTACTTC
TRBV12-3/TRBV12-4,TRBJ1-1,many,NA,CASSLGLLGAFF,TGTGCCAGCAGTTTAGGTCTACTGGGGGCTTTCTTT
TRBV4-1,TRBJ1-1,NA,NA,CASSHPQGRNTEAFF,TGCGCCAGCAGCCACCCACAGGGAAGGAACACTGAAGCTTTCTTT
TRBV6-2/TRBV6-3,TRBJ2-7,many,NA,CASTGSSYEQYF,TGTGCCAGCACGGGGAGCTCCTACGAGCAGTACTTC
TRBV2,TRBJ1-2,NA,NA,CASSLRVGYTF,TGTGCCAGCAGTTTGAGGGTTGGCTACACCTTC
TRBV13,TRBJ2-7,many,NA,CASSLRPLVYEQYF,TGTGCCAGCAGCTTAAGACCACTAGTATACGAGCAGTACTTC
TRBV11-1,TRBJ2-7,many,NA,CASSLTDSYEQYF,TGTGCCAGCAGCTTGACAGACTCCTACGAGCAGTACTTC
TRBV25-1,TRBJ2-1,many,TRBD2,CASRTSVGVYEQFF,TGTGCCAGCCGCACTAGCGTGGGGGTCTATGAGCAGTTCTTC
TRBV7-9,TRBJ1-2,many,NA,CASSLSGYGYTF,TGTGCCAGCAGCTTAAGCGGCTATGGCTACACCTTC
TRBV4-2,TRBJ2-7,many,TRBD1,CASSQEGQEESYEQYF,TGTGCCAGCAGCCAAGAAGGACAGGAAGAATCCTACGAGCAGTACTTC
TRBV9,TRBJ1-5,NA,NA,CASSAAGAGNQPQHF,TGTGCCAGCAGCGCCGCTGGGGCAGGAAATCAGCCCCAGCATTTT
TRBV29-1,TRBJ2-1,NA,NA,CSVLQNYNEQFF,TGCAGCGTCCTACAAAATTACAATGAGCAGTTCTTC
TRBV30,TRBJ1-4,medium-sized,NA,CAWSAEKLFF,TGTGCCTGGAGTGCCGAAAAACTGTTTTTT
TRBV7-6,TRBJ2-7,NA,NA,CASSPGTREQYF,TGTGCCAGCAGCCCCGGGACACGGGAGCAGTACTTC
TRBV7-9,TRBJ2-7,medium-sized,NA,CASSPAEVPSRGQYF,TGTGCCAGCAGCCCTGCCGAGGTGCCCAGTCGAGGGCAGTACTTC
TRBV6-6,TRBJ1-6,many,NA,CASSYSSGRGGNSPLHF,TGTGCCAGCAGTTACTCTTCGGGCAGGGGCGGGAATTCACCCCTCCACTTT
TRBV7-7,TRBJ2-1,many,NA,CASSLGRGFEQFF,TGTGCCAGCAGCTTAGGAAGAGGATTTGAGCAGTTCTTC
TRBV6-1,TRBJ2-3,many,TRBD2,CASTKREGGTQYF,TGTGCCAGCACTAAGCGGGAGGGCGGTACGCAGTATTTT
TRBV6-5,TRBJ2-7,many,NA,CASSYRGYSYEQYF,TGTGCCAGCAGTTACCGCGGGTATAGCTACGAGCAGTACTTC
TRBV15,TRBJ2-1,medium-sized,TRBD2,CATSRTSGTYNEQFF,TGTGCCACCAGCAGAACTAGCGGGACCTACAATGAGCAGTTCTTC
TRBV18,TRBJ1-1,many,NA,CASSPASRIGGTEAFF,TGTGCCAGCTCACCCGCCTCCAGGATAGGGGGCACTGAAGCTTTCTTT
TRBV2,TRBJ1-5,many,NA,CASNLYSNQPQHF,TGTGCCAGCAATCTGTATAGCAATCAGCCCCAGCATTTT